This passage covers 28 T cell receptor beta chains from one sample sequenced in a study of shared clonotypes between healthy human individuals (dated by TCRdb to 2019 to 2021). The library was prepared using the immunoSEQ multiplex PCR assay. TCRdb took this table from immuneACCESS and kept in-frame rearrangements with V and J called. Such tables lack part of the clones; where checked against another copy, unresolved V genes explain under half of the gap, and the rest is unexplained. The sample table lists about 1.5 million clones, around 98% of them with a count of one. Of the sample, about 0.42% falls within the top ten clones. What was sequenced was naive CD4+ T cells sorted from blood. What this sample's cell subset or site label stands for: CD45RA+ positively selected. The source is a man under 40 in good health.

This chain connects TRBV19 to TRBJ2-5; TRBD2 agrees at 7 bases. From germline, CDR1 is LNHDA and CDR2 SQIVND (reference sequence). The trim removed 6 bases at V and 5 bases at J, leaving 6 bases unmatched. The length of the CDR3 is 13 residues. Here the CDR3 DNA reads TGTGCCAGTAGGGGGGGGACGATGGAGACCCAGTACTTC. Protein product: CASRGGTMETQYF.

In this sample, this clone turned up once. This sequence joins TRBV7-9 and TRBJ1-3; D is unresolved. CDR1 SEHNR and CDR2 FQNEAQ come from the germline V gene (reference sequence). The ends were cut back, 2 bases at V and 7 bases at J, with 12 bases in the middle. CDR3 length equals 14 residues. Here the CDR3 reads CASSLRSNENTIYF. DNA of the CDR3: TGTGCCAGCAGCTTAAGATCCAATGAGAACACCATATATTTT.

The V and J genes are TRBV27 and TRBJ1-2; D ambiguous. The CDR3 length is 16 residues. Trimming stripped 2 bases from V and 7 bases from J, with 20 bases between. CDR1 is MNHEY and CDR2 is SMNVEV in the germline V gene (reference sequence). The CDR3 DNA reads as TGTGCCAGCAGTTTAATAGGAGGAAATCTAAAGAGTGGCTACACCTTC. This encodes CASSLIGGNLKSGYTF.

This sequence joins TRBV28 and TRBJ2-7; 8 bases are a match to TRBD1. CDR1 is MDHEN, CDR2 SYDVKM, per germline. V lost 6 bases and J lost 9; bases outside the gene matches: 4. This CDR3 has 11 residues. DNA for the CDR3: TGTGCCAGCAGGGCACAGGGGGTGCAGTACTTC. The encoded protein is CASRAQGVQYF. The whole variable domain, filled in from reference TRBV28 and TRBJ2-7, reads DVKVTQSSRYLVKRTGEKVFLECVQDMDHENMFWYRQDPGLGLRLIYFSYDVKMKEKGDIPEGYSVSREKKERFSLILESASTNQTSMYLCASRAQGVQYFGPGTRLTVT.

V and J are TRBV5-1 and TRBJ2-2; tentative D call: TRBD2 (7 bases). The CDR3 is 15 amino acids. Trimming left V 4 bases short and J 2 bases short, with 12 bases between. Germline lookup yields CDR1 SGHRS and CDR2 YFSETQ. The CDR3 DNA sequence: TGCGCCAGCAGCCGGGGGGCCAGCAACACCGGGGAGCTGTTTTTT. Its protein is CASSRGASNTGELFF.

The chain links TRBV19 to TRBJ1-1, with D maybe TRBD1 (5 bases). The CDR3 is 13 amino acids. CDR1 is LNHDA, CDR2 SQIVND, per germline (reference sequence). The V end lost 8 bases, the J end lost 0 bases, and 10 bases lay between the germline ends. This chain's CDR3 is CASGGMMNTEAFF. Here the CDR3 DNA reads TGTGCCAGTGGGGGGATGATGAACACTGAAGCTTTCTTT.

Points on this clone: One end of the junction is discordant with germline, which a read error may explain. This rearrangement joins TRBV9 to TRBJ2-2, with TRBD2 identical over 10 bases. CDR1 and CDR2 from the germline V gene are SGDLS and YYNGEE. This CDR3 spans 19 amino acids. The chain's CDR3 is CASTVEDLSGRANTGELFF. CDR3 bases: TGTGCCAGCACCGTAGAGGACTTGAGCGGGAGGGCAAACACCGGGGAGCTGTTTTTT.

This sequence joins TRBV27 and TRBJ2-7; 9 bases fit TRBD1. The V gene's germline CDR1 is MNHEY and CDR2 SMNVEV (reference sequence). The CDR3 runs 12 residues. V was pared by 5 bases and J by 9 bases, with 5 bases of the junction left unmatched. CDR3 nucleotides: TGTGCCAGCAGTCGGGACAGGGTCTTGCAGTACTTC. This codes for CASSRDRVLQYF.

The CDR3 region is CASSLGEVWRGTTDTQYF. The DNA for the CDR3 is TGTGCCAGCAGCTTAGGCGAAGTATGGCGGGGGACCACAGATACGCAGTATTTT. The chain carries TRBV7-9 and TRBJ2-3, with TRBD2 matching over 7 bases. J lost 2 bases, V lost 1 base, and 12 bases had no gene match. Germline V gene lookup returns CDR1 SEHNR and CDR2 FQNEAQ (reference sequence). The length of the CDR3 is 18 residues.

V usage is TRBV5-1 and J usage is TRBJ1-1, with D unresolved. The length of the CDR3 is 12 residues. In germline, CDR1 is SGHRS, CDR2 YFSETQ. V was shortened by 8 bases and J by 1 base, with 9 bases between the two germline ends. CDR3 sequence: CARFRRNTEAFF. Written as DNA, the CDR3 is TGCGCCAGATTCAGGAGGAACACTGAAGCTTTCTTT.

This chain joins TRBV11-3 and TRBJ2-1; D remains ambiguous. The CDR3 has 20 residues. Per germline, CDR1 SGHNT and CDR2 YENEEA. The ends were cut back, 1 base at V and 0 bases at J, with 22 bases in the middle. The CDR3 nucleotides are TGTGCCAGCAGCTTAGCCCCCCTCCCCCTGGAACCGAGCTCCTACAATGAGCAGTTCTTC. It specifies CASSLAPLPLEPSSYNEQFF.

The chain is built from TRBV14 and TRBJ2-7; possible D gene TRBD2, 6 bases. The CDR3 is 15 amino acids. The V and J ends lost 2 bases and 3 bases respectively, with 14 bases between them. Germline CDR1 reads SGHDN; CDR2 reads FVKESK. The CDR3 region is CASSQLAGNYYEQYF. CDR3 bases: TGTGCCAGCAGCCAATTGGCGGGGAACTACTACGAGCAGTACTTC.

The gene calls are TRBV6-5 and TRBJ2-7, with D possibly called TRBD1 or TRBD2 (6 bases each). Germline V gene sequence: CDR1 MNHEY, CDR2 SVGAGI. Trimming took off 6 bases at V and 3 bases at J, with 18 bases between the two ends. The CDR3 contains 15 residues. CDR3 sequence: CASRDAGGPNYEQYF. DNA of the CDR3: TGTGCCAGCAGGGATGCTGGGGGGCCCAACTACGAGCAGTACTTC.

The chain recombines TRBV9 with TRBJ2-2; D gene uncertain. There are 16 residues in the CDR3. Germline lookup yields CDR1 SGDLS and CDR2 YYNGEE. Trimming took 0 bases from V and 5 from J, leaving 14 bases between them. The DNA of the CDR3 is TGTGCCAGCAGCGTAGCTACGTGGGCCGTAACCGGGGAGCTGTTTTTT. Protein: CASSVATWAVTGELFF.

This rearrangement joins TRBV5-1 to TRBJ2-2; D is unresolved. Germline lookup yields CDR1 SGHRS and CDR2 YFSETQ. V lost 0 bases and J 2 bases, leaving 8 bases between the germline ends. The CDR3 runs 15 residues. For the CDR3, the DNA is TGCGCCAGCAGCTTGGTTGTGACCAACACCGGGGAGCTGTTTTTT. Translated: CASSLVVTNTGELFF.

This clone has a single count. In DNA form, the CDR3 reads TGTGCCAGCAGCTTGGGTCCAGAACAGGGGGTTGTTCAGCCCCAGCATTTT. Residues: CASSLGPEQGVVQPQHF. The V gene is TRBV5-4, the J gene TRBJ1-5; TRBD1 agrees at 8 bases. In germline, CDR1 is SGHNT, CDR2 YYREEE (reference sequence). The CDR3 is 17 residues long. V gave up 0 bases and J gave up 6 bases; unmatched junction bases: 11.

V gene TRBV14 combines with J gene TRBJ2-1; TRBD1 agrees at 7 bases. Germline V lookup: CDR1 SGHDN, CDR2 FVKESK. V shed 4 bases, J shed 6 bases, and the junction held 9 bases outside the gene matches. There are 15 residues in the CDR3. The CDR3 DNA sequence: TGTGCCAGCAGCCTAGAACAGGGGCACGGCAATGAGCAGTTCTTC. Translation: CASSLEQGHGNEQFF.

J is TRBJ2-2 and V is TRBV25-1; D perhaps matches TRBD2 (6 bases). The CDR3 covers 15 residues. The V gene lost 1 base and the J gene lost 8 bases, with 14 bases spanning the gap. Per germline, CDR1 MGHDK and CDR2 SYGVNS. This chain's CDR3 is CASSEFTGGAGELFF. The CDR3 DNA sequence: TGTGCCAGCAGTGAATTCACCGGGGGAGCGGGGGAGCTGTTTTTT.

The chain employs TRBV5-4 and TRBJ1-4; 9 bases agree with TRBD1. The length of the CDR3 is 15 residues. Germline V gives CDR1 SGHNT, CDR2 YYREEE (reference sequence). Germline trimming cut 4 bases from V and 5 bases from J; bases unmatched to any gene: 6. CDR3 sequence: CASSLPGQGNEKLFF. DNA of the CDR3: TGTGCCAGCAGCCTACCGGGACAGGGAAATGAAAAACTGTTTTTT.

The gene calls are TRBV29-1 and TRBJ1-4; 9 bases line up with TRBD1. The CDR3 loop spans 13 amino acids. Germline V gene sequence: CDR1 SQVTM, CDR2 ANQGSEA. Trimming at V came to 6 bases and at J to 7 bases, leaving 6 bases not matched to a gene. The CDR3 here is CSVNRGQTEKLFF. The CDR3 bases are TGCAGCGTAAACAGGGGGCAAACTGAAAAACTGTTTTTT. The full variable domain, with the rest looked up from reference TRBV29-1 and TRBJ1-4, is SAVISQKPSRDICQRGTSLTIQCQVDSQVTMMFWYRQQPGQSLTLIATANQGSEATYESGFVIDKFPISRPNLTFSTLTVSNMSPEDSSIYLCSVNRGQTEKLFFGSGTQLSVL.

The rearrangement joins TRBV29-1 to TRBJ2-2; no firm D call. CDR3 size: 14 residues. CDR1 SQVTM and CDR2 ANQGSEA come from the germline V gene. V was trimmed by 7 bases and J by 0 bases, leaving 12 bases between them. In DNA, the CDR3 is TGCAGCGCCAGACAAGTATCGAACACCGGGGAGCTGTTTTTT. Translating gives CSARQVSNTGELFF.

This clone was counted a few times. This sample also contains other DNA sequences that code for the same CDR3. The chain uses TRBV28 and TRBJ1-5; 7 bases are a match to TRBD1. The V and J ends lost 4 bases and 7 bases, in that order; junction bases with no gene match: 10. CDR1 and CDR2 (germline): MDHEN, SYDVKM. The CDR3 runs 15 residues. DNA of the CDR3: TGTGCCAGCAGTTCCCCCGACAGGGTAGGCCAGCCCCAGCATTTT. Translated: CASSSPDRVGQPQHF.

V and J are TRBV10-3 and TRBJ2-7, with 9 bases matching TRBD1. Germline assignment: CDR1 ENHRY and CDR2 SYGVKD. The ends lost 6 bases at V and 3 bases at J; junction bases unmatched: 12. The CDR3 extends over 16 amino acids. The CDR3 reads CAIRGHIRDRVYEQYF. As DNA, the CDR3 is TGTGCCATCAGAGGCCACATCCGGGACAGGGTCTACGAGCAGTACTTC.

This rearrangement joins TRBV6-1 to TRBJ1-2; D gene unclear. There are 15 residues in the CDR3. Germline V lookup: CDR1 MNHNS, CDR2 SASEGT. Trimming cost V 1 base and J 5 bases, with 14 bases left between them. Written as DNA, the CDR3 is TGTGCCAGCAGTGAAGAGGACCTCCCTTGGTATGGCTACACCTTC. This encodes CASSEEDLPWYGYTF.

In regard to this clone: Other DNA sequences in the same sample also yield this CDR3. Here the CDR3 DNA reads TGTGCCAGCCGACAGGGCTATGGCTACACCTTC. This gives the protein CASRQGYGYTF. This rearrangement joins TRBV6-5 to TRBJ1-2; 7 nucleotides match TRBD1. This CDR3 region has 11 residues. The germline gives CDR1 MNHEY, CDR2 SVGAGI. The V gene end was trimmed by 8 bases and the J gene end by 4 bases; junction bases not matched to a gene: 1.

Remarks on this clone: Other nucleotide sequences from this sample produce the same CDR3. CDR3 sequence (DNA): TGTGCCAGCACATCTAGCTACGAGCAGTACTTC. This sequence encodes CASTSSYEQYF. The chain joins TRBV28 to TRBJ2-7; D not resolved. Germline V gene data show CDR1 as MDHEN and CDR2 as SYDVKM. With 7 bases removed from V and 3 bases from J, the gap between germline ends came to 7 bases. There are 11 residues in the CDR3.

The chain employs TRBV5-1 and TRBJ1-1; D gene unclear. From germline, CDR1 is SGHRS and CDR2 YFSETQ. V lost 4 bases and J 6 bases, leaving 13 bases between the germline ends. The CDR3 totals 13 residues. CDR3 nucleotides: TGCGCCAGCAGCCATACCAGGTCTGCTGAAGCTTTCTTT. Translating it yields CASSHTRSAEAFF. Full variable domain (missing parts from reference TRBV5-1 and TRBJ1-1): KAGVTQTPRYLIKTRGQQVTLSCSPISGHRSVSWYQQTPGQGLQFLFEYFSETQRNKGNFPGRFSGRQFSNSRSEMNVSTLELGDSALYLCASSHTRSAEAFFGQGTRLTVV.

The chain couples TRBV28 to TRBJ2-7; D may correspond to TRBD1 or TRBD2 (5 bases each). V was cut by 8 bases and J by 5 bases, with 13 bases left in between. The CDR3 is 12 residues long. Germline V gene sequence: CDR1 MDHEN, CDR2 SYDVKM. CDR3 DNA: TGTGCCAGCGCTGAGGGGCCCCACGAGCAGTACTTC. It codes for CASAEGPHEQYF.